Included here is one T cell receptor beta chain sequence, with context. Its antigen is currently unknown. UMIs were included in TCR beta cDNA generated by 5'RACE template switching. From the 5' RACE reads, TCRdb lists one entry per CDR3 protein and no DNA. This sample's table reports 300,000 to 450,000 distinct CDR3 sequences. The data are from a study of T cells expressing NK-cell markers. Study-level findings and limits: CD8+ T cells in over five donors included dominant NKG2C+ clonotypes at about 1.0-7.5%. The study left the HCMV specificity of expanded NKG2C+ T cell clones unresolved.

Material for sequencing was blood T cells: a sorted CD56 or NKG2C T cell subset, CD4+ or CD8+ T cells, or bulk PBMC T cells (not recorded which). The receptor's source is a man between 18 and 69 years old in good health.

This CDR3 is CASRETGAMNTEAFF. This chain uses TRBV9 with TRBJ1-1; the TRBD1 assignment by TCRdb is unverifiable without DNA. The germline V gene encodes CDR1 SGDLS and CDR2 YYNGEE. CDR3 length: 15 residues.